This TCR beta chain was observed in a study of T cell repertoires in cytomegalovirus infection. TCRdb called the reads again in MiXCR, with one record for every CDR3 protein. The table has a few hundred thousand distinct CDR3 sequences, 26% seen once. This clonotype was seen a handful of times. The V and J ends lost 8 bases and 6 bases respectively, with 14 bases between them. The CDR3 extends over 13 amino acids. The origin of this receptor is a human donor in good health (CMV status not recorded). Some clones in this sample may be carry-over from other donors' samples. This rearrangement joins TRBV12-3 or TRBV12-4 to TRBJ1-5; no definite D call. Sequencing was done on a sample of PBMCs. CDR3 DNA sequence: TGTGCCAGCGGCTGGGGTGGTAGTCAGCCCCAGCATTTT. Its protein product is CASGWGGSQPQHF.